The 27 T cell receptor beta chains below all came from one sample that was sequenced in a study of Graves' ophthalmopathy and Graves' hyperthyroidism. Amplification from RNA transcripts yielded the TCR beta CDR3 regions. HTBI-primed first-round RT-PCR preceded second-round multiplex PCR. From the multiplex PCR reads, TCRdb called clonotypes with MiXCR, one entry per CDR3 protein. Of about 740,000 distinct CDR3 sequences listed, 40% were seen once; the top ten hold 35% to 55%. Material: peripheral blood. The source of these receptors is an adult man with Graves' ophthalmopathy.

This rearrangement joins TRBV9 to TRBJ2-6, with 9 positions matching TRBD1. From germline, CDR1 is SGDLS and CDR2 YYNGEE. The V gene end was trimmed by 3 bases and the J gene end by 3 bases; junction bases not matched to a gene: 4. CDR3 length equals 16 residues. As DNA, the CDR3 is TGTGCCAGCAGCGCCGGGACAGGGCATGGGGCCAACGTCCTGACTTTC. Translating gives CASSAGTGHGANVLTF.

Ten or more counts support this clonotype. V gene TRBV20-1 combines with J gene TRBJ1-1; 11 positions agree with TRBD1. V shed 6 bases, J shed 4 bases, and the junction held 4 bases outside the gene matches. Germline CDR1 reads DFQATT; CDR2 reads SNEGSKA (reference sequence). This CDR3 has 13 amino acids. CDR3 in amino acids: CSAEGTGGTEAFF. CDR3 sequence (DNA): TGCAGTGCGGAGGGGACAGGGGGCACTGAAGCTTTCTTT.

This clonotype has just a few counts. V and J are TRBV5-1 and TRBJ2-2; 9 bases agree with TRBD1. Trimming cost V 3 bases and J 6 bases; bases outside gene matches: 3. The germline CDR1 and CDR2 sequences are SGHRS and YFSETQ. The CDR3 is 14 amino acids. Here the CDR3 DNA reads TGCGCCAGCAGCTCCGGGACAGGGTCCGGGGAGCTGTTTTTT. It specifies CASSSGTGSGELFF.

DNA of the CDR3: TGTGCCAGCAGCCCAGGGGGACTAAAGGGCCCCGGGGAGCTGTTTTTT. It translates to CASSPGGLKGPGELFF. This rearrangement joins TRBV7-9 to TRBJ2-2, with D tentatively TRBD1 or TRBD2 (7 bases each). Germline CDR1 and CDR2: SEHNR and FQNEAQ (reference sequence). The length of the CDR3 is 16 residues. With 5 bases removed from V and 6 bases from J, the gap between germline ends came to 19 bases. The variable domain in full, with the rest retrieved from reference TRBV7-9 and TRBJ2-2, is DTGVSQNPRHKITKRGQNVTFRCDPISEHNRLYWYRQTLGQGPEFLTYFQNEAQLEKSRLLSDRFSAERPKGSFSTLEIQRTEQGDSAMYLCASSPGGLKGPGELFFGEGSRLTVL.

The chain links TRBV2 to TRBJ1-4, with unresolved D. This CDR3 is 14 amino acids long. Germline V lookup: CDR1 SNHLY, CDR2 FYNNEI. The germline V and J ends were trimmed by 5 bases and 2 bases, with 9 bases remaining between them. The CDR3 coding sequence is TGTGCCAGCAGTTCACACGATACTAATGAAAAACTGTTTTTT. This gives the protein CASSSHDTNEKLFF.

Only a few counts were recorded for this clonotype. For the CDR3, the DNA is TGTGCCAGCAGCCAAGACCTTCCTAGCGTCGACACCGGGGAGCTGTTTTTT. It codes for CASSQDLPSVDTGELFF. This chain links TRBV25-1 with TRBJ2-2; maybe TRBD2 (6 bases). Trimming removed 6 bases from V and 3 bases from J, with 20 bases in between. The CDR3 runs to 17 residues. Germline V CDR1 and CDR2: MGHDK, SYGVNS.

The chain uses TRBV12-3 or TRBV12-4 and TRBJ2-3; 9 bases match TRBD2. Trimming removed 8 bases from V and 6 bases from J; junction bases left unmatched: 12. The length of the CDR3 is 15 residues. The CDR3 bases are TGTGCCAGCTCACGGTCCGGGACTAGCCGCGATACGCAGTATTTT. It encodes CASSRSGTSRDTQYF.

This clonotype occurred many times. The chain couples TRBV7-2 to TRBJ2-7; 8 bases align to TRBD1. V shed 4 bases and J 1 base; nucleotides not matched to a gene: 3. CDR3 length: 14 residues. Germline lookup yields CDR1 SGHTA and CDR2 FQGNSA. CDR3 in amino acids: CASSSRTGSYEQYF. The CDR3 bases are TGTGCCAGCAGCTCACGGACAGGGTCCTACGAGCAGTACTTC. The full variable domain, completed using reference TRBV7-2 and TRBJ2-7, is GAGVSQSPSNKVTEKGKDVELRCDPISGHTALYWYRQSLGQGLEFLIYFQGNSAPDKSGLPSDRFSAERTGGSVSTLTIQRTQQEDSAVYLCASSSRTGSYEQYFGPGTRLTVT.

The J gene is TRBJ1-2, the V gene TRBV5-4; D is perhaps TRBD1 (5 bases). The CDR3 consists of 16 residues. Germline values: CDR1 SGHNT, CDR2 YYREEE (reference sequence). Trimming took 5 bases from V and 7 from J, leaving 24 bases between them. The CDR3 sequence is CASSEQVEVSYCGYTF. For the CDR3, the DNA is TGTGCCAGCAGTGAACAGGTGGAGGTTTCGTACTGTGGCTACACCTTC.

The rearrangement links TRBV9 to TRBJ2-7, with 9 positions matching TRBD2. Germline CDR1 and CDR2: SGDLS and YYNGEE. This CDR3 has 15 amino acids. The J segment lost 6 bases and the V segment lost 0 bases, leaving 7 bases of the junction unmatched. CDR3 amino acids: CASSVGGLADSEQYF. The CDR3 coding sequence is TGTGCCAGCAGCGTAGGGGGACTAGCAGATAGCGAGCAGTACTTC.

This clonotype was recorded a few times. Written as DNA, the CDR3 is TGTGCCAGCAGGGCGACAGGGGGGGGTAAGAACACTGAAGCTTTCTTT. Protein: CASRATGGGKNTEAFF. The chain uses TRBV11-1 and TRBJ1-1; 9 bases align to TRBD1. CDR3 size: 16 residues. The germline gives CDR1 SGHAT, CDR2 FQDESV (reference sequence). V dropped 6 bases and J dropped 1; count of bases not matched to a gene: 9.

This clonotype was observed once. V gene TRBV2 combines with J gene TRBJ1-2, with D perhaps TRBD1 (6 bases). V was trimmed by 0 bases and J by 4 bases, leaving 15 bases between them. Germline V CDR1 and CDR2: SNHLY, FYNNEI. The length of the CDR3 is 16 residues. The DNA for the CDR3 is TGTGCCAGCAGTGAAGCTAGGGCAGGGGCGGCCTATGGCTACACCTTC. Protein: CASSEARAGAAYGYTF.

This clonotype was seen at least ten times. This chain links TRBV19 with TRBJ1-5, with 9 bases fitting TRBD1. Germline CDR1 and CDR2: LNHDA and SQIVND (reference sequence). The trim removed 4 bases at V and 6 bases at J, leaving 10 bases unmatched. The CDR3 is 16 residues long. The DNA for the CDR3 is TGTGCCAGTAGTACCATAGGTGGACAGGGGAGTCAGCCCCAGCATTTT. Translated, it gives CASSTIGGQGSQPQHF.

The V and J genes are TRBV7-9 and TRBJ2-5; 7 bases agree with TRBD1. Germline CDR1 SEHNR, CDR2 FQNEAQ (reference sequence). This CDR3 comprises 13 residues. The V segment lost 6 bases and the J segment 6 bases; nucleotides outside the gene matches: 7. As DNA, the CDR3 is TGTGCCAGCAGGGGGACAGCAAAACAGACCCAGTACTTC. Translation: CASRGTAKQTQYF.

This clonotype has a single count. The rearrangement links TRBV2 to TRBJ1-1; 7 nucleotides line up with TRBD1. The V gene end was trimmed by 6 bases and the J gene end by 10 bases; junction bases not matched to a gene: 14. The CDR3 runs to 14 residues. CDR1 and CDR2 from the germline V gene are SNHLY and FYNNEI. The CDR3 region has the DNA TGTGCCAGCAGCCGTAAACAGGGGCTCAGGGGAGCTTTCTTT. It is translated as CASSRKQGLRGAFF.

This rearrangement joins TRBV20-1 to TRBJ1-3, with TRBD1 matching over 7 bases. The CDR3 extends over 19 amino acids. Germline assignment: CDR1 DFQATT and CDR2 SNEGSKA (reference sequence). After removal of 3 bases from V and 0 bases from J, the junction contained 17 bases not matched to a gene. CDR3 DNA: TGCAGTGCTAGTGACCCTATCGGGACAGCCAGGTACTCTGGAAACACCATATATTTT. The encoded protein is CSASDPIGTARYSGNTIYF.

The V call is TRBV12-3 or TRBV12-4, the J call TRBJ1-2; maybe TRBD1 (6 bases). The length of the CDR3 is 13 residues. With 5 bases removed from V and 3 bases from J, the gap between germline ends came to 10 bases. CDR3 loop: CASSQTGHYGYTF. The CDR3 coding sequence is TGTGCCAGCAGTCAAACAGGGCACTATGGCTACACCTTC.

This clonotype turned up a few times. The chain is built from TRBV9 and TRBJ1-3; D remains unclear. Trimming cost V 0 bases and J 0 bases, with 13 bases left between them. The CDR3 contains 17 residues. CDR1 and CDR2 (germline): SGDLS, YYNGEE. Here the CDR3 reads CASSVGSAGHSGNTIYF. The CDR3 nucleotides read TGTGCCAGCAGCGTAGGATCGGCAGGCCACTCTGGAAACACCATATATTTT.

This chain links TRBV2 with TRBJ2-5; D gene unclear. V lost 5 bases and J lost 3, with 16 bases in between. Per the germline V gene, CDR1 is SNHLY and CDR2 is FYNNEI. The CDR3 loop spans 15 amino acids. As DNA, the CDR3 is TGTGCCAGCAGTTACTCGATTGGACCCGAAGAGACCCAGTACTTC. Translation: CASSYSIGPEETQYF.

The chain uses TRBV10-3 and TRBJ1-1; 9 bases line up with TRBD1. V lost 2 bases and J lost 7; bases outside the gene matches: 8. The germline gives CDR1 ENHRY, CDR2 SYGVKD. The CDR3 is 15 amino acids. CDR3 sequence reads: CAISERGQGTNEAFF. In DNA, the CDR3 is TGTGCCATCAGTGAGAGAGGACAGGGGACTAATGAAGCTTTCTTT.

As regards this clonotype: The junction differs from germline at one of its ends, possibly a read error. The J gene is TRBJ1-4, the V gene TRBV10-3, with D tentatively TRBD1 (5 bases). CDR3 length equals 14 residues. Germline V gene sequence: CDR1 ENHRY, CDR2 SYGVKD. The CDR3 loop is CASSYRQGGEKLFF. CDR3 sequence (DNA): TGTGCCAGCAGTTACAGGCAGGGAGGGGAAAAACTGTTTTTT.

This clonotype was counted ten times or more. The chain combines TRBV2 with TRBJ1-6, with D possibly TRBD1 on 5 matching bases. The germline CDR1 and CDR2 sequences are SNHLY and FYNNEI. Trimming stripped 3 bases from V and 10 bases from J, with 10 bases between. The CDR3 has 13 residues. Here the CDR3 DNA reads TGTGCCAGCAGTGACGTTAGGGACTCACCCCTCCACTTT. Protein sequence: CASSDVRDSPLHF.

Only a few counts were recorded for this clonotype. The CDR3 protein is CASSLGQGAEIWWGYTF. The CDR3 region has the DNA TGTGCCAGCAGCCTAGGACAGGGGGCAGAAATATGGTGGGGCTACACCTTC. The V call is TRBV7-2, the J call TRBJ1-2; 11 nucleotides align to TRBD1. Germline CDR1 is SGHTA and CDR2 is FQGNSA. V was clipped by 5 bases and J by 8 bases; unmatched bases: 16. The CDR3 has 17 residues. Looking up the rest from reference TRBV7-2 and TRBJ1-2 gives the full variable domain: GAGVSQSPSNKVTEKGKDVELRCDPISGHTALYWYRQSLGQGLEFLIYFQGNSAPDKSGLPSDRFSAERTGGSVSTLTIQRTQQEDSAVYLCASSLGQGAEIWWGYTFGSGTRLTVV.

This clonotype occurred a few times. DNA for the CDR3: TGTGCCAGTAGTATGAACAGGGTCCAGCCCCAGCATTTT. It codes for CASSMNRVQPQHF. This chain links TRBV19 with TRBJ1-5; D possibly corresponds to TRBD1 (6 bases). Germline CDR1 LNHDA, CDR2 SQIVND (reference sequence). V shed 3 bases and J shed 7 bases, with 10 bases lying between them. This CDR3 comprises 13 residues.

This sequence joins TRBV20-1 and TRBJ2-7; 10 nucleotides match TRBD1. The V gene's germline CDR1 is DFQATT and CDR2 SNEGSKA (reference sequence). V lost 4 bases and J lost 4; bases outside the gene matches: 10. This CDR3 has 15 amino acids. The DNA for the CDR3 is TGCAGTGCTACCAGGGGGGGACAGGGGAGATACGAGCAGTACTTC. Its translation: CSATRGGQGRYEQYF.

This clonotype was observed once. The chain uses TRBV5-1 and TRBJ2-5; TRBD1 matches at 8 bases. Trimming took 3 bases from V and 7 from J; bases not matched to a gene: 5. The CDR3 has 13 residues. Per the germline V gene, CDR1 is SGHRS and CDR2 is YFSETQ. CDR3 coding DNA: TGCGCCAGCAGCTCGGCCGGGACAGGGACCCAGTACTTC. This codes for CASSSAGTGTQYF.

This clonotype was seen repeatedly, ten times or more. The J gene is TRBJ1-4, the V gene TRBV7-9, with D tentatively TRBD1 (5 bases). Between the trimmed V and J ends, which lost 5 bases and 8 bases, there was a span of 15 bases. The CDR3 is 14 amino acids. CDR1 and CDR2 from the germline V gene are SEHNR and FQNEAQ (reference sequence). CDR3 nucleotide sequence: TGTGCCAGCAGCCCTGCGGGGGTAGGGGAAAAACTGTTTTTT. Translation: CASSPAGVGEKLFF.